The sequence of this T cell receptor (beta chain) was determined in a study of CD8 T cells in ankylosing spondylitis. Study-wide points: There was reportedly significant enrichment of clones that were disease-linked in matched ankylosing spondylitis synovial fluid. Some of the motif variants had earlier been found in reactive arthritis patients' fluid and blood.

Using quantitative 5'-RACE with molecular barcodes, the authors made TCR beta libraries. In TCRdb, the 5' RACE reads were re-called with MiXCR into one record per CDR3 protein. There are fewer than 400,000 distinct CDR3 sequences in the sample; 14% to 15% occur only once, and about 1.1% lies in the top ten. The CDR3 extends over 16 amino acids. CDR1 and CDR2 from the germline V gene are SGHTA and FQGNSA. The ends were cut back, 3 bases at V and 0 bases at J, with 9 bases in the middle. On this clonotype itself: Its target is not known.

The TCR was taken from a male donor with ankylosing spondylitis or in good health (not recorded which). Sequences were obtained from blood, either unsorted or a sorted T cell fraction (not recorded which). V is TRBV7-2 and J is TRBJ2-6; D remains ambiguous. The DNA of the CDR3 is TGTGCCAGCAGCTTGGGATCCTTCTCTGGGGCCAACGTCCTGACTTTC. Translation: CASSLGSFSGANVLTF.